The 3 T cell receptor beta chains below come from one sample, sequenced in a study of T-cell memory formation after mild COVID-19 (TCRdb year 2021). The library was prepared using 5' RACE. The sequencing machine was an Illumina NovaSeq 6000. TCRdb cleaned the public reads at Q25 with fastp, built clones with MiXCR and kept in-frame beta chains. CDR3 protein duplicates are merged, each entry listing the most common genes and DNA. The table for this sample lists about 390,000 distinct CDR3 sequences; around 21% of them were counted only once. The top ten clonotypes cover 12% of the sample. Sequencing was done on a sample of PBMCs or a T cell subset sorted from them (not recorded which). The receptors come from an adult woman who had mild COVID-19 (a few samples of this study predate the infection). The sample titles of this study are shuffled in the database, so cell type and time point are left out; the donor was told from shared clones.

The V call is TRBV20-1, the J call TRBJ2-7; TRBD2 agrees at 8 bases. Germline CDR1 DFQATT, CDR2 SNEGSKA (reference sequence). After removal of 5 bases from V and 6 bases from J, the junction contained 6 bases not matched to a gene. This CDR3 has 12 residues. The CDR3 sequence: CSAPPGGGEQYF. CDR3 sequence (DNA): TGCAGTGCTCCCCCGGGAGGGGGCGAGCAGTACTTC.

This clonotype was seen more than once but under ten times. The CDR3 spells CASSWAGARGLNEQFF. CDR3 nucleotides: TGTGCCAGCAGCTGGGCCGGGGCACGGGGCTTGAATGAGCAGTTCTTC. The genes are TRBV7-9 and TRBJ2-1; possibly TRBD1 or TRBD2 for D (5 bases each). The length of the CDR3 is 16 residues. Germline values: CDR1 SEHNR, CDR2 FQNEAQ (reference sequence). Trimming took off 4 bases at V and 7 bases at J, with 20 bases between the two ends.

This clonotype came up a few times. V usage is TRBV11-2 and J usage is TRBJ2-1; D may match TRBD1 or TRBD2 (6 bases each). Germline lookup yields CDR1 SGHAT and CDR2 FQNNGV. V shed 2 bases and J shed 8 bases, with 25 bases lying between them. The CDR3 is 18 amino acids. Written as DNA, the CDR3 is TGTGCCAGCAGCTTACAGCCTGAGGGGGGACTTCAGATGGATGAGCAGTTCTTC. This codes for CASSLQPEGGLQMDEQFF.